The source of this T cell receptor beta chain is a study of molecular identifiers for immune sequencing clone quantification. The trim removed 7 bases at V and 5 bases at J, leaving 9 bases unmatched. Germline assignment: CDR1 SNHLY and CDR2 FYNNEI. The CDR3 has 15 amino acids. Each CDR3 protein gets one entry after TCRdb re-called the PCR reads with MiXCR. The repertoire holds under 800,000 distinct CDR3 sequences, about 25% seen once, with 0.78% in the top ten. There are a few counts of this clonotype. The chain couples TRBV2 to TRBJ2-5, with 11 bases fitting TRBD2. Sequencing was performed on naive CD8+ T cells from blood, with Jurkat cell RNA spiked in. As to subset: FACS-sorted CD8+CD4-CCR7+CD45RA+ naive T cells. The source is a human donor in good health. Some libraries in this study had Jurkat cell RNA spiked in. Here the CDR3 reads CASTSTSGGFETQYF. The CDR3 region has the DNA TGTGCCAGCACTTCAACTAGCGGGGGTTTCGAGACCCAGTACTTC.